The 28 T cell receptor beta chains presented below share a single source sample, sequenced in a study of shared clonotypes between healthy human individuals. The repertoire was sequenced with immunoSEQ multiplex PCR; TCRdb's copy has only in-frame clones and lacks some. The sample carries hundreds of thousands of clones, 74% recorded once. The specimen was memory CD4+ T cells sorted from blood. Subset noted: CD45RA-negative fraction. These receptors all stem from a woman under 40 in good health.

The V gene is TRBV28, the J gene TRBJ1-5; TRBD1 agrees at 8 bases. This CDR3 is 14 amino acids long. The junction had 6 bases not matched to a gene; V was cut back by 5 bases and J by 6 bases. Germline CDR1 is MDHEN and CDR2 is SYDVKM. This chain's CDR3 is CASSPQGVIQPQHF. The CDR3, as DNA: TGTGCCAGCAGTCCACAGGGGGTCATTCAGCCCCAGCATTTT.

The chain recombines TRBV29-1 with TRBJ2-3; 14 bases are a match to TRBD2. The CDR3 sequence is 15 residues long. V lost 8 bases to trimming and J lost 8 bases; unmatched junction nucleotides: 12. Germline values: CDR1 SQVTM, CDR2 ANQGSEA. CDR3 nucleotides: TGCAGCAACAGACTAGCGGGAGGGCTAGGGGGTACGCAGTATTTT. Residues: CSNRLAGGLGGTQYF.

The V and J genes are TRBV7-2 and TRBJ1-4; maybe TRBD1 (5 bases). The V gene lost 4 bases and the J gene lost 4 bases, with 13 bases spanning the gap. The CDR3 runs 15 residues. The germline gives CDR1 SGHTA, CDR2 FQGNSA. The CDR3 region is CASSSPRDRNEKLFF. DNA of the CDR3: TGTGCCAGCAGCTCCCCCAGGGACCGTAATGAAAAACTGTTTTTT.

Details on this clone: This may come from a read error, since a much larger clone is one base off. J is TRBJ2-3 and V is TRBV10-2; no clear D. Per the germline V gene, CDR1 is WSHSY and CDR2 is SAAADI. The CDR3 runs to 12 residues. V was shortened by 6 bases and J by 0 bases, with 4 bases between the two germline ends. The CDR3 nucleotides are TGCGCCAGCAGCGGGAGCACAGATACGCAGTATTTT. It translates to CASSGSTDTQYF.

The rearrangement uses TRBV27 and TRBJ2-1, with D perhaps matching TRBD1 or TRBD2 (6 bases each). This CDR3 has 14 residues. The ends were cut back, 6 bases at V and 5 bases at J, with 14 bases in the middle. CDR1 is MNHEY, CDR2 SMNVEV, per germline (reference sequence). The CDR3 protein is CASRKQGGHNEQFF. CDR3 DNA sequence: TGTGCCAGCAGGAAACAGGGAGGCCACAATGAGCAGTTCTTC.

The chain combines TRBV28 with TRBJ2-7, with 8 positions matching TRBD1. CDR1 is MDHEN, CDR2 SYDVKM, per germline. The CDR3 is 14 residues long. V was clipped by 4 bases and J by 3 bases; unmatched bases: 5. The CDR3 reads CASSWTGLFYEQYF. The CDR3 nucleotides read TGTGCCAGCAGTTGGACAGGGCTTTTCTACGAGCAGTACTTC. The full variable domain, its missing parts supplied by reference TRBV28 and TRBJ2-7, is DVKVTQSSRYLVKRTGEKVFLECVQDMDHENMFWYRQDPGLGLRLIYFSYDVKMKEKGDIPEGYSVSREKKERFSLILESASTNQTSMYLCASSWTGLFYEQYFGPGTRLTVT.

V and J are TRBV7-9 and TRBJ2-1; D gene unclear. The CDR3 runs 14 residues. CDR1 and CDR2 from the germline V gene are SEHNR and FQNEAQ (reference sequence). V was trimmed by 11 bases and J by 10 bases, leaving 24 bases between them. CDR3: CALTPAGAETEQFF. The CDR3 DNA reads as TGTGCCTTAACTCCGGCCGGAGCCGAGACGGAGCAGTTCTTC.

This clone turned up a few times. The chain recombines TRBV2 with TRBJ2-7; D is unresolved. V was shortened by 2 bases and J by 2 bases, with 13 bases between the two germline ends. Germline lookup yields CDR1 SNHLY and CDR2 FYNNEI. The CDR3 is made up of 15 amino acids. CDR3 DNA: TGTGCCAGCAGTGAATTGGCGGCCCTACCCTACGAGCAGTACTTC. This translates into CASSELAALPYEQYF.

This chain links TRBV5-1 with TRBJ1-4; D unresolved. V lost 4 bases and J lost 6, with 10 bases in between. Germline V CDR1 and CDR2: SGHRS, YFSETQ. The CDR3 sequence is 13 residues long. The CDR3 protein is CASSPWSDEKLFF. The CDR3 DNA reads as TGCGCCAGCAGCCCTTGGAGCGATGAAAAACTGTTTTTT.

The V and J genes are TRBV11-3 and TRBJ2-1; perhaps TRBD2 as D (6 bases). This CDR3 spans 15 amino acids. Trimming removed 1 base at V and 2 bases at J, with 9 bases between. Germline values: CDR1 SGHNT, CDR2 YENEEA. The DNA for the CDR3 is TGTGCCAGCAGCTTAGTGGCGGGACCCTACAATGAGCAGTTCTTC. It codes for CASSLVAGPYNEQFF.

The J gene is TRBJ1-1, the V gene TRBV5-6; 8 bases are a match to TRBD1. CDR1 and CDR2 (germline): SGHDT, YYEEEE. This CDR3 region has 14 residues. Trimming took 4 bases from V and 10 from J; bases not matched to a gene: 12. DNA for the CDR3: TGTGCCAGCAGCATAGGACAGGGCCTCCCTGGAGCTTTCTTT. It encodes CASSIGQGLPGAFF. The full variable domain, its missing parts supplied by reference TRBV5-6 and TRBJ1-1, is DAGVTQSPTHLIKTRGQQVTLRCSPKSGHDTVSWYQQALGQGPQFIFQYYEEEERQRGNFPDRFSGHQFPNYSSELNVNALLLGDSALYLCASSIGQGLPGAFFGQGTRLTVV.

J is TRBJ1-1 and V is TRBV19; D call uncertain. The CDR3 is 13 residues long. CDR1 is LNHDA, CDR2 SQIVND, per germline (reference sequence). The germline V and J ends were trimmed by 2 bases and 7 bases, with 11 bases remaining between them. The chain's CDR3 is CASSIRAPGEAFF. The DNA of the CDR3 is TGTGCCAGTAGTATACGGGCACCGGGTGAAGCTTTCTTT.

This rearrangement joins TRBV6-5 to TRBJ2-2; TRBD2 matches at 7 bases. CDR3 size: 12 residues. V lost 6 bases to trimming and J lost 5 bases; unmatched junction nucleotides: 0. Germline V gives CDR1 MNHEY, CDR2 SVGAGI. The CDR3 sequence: CASSGGTGELFF. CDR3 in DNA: TGTGCCAGCAGCGGGGGGACCGGGGAGCTGTTTTTT.

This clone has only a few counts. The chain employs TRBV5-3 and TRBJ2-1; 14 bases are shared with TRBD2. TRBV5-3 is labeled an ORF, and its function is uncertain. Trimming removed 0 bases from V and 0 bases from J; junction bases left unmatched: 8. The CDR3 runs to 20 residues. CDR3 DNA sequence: TGTGCCAGAAGCTTGGGTAGACTAGCGGGAGGGGGAAGCTCCTACAATGAGCAGTTCTTC. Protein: CARSLGRLAGGGSSYNEQFF.

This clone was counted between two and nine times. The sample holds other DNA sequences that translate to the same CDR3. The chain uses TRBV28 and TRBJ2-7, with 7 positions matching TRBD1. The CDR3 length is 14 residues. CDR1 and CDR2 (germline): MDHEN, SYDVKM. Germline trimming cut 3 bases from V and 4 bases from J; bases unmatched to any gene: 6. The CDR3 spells CASSLERGRYEQYF. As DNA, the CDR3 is TGTGCCAGCAGTTTGGAAAGGGGGCGATACGAGCAGTACTTC. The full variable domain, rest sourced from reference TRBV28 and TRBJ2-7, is DVKVTQSSRYLVKRTGEKVFLECVQDMDHENMFWYRQDPGLGLRLIYFSYDVKMKEKGDIPEGYSVSREKKERFSLILESASTNQTSMYLCASSLERGRYEQYFGPGTRLTVT.

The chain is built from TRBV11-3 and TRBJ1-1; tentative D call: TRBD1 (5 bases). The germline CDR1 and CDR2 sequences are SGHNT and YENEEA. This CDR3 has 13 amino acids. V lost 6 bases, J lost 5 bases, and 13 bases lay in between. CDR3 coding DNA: TGTGCCAGCAGTCGGAACGGGGGTACTGAAGCTTTCTTT. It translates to CASSRNGGTEAFF.

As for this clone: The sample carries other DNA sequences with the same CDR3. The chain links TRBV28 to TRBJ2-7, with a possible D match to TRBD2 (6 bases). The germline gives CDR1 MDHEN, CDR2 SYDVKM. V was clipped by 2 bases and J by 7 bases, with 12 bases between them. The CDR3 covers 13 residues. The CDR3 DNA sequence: TGTGCCAGCAGTTTAAACCGGGGGTGGGAGCAGTACTTC. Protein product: CASSLNRGWEQYF. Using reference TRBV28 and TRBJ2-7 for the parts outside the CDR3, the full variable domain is DVKVTQSSRYLVKRTGEKVFLECVQDMDHENMFWYRQDPGLGLRLIYFSYDVKMKEKGDIPEGYSVSREKKERFSLILESASTNQTSMYLCASSLNRGWEQYFGPGTRLTVT.

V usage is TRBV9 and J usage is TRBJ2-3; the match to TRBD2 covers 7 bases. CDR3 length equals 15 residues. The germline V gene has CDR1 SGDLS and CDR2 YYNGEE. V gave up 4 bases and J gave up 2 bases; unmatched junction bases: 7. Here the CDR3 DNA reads TGTGCCAGCAGCAACCGGGGGGATACCACAGATACGCAGTATTTT. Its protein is CASSNRGDTTDTQYF.

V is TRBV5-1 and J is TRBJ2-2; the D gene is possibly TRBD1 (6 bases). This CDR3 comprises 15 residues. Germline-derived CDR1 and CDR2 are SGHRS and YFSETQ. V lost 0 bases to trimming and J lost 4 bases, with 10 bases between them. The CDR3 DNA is TGCGCCAGCAGCTTGGGACAGGTCACCACCGGGGAGCTGTTTTTT. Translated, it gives CASSLGQVTTGELFF. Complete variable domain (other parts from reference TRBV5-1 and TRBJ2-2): KAGVTQTPRYLIKTRGQQVTLSCSPISGHRSVSWYQQTPGQGLQFLFEYFSETQRNKGNFPGRFSGRQFSNSRSEMNVSTLELGDSALYLCASSLGQVTTGELFFGEGSRLTVL.

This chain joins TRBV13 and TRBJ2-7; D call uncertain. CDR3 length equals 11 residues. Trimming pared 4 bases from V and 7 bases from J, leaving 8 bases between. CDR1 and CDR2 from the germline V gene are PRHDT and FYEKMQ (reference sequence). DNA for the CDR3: TGTGCCAGCAGCTCGACTCTAGAGCAGTACTTC. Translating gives CASSSTLEQYF.

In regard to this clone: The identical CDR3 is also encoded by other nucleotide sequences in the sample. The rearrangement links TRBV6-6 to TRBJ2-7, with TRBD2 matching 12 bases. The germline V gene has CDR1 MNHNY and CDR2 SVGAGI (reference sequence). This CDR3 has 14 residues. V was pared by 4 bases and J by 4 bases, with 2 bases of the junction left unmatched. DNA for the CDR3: TGTGCCAGCAGTTCACTAGCGGGAGGTTACGAGCAGTACTTC. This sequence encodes CASSSLAGGYEQYF.

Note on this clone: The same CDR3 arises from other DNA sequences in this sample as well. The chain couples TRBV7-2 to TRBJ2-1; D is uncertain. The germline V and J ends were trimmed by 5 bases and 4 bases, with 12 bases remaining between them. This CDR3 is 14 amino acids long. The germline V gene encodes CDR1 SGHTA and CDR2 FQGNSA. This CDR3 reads CASSLGSIYNEQFF. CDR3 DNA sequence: TGTGCCAGCAGCCTCGGGTCGATTTACAATGAGCAGTTCTTC.

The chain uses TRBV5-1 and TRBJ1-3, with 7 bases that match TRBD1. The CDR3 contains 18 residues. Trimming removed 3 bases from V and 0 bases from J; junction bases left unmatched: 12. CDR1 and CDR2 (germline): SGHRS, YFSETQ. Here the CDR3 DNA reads TGCGCCAGCAGCTCCATCGGTGTGGGACAGATCTCTGGAAACACCATATATTTT. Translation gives CASSSIGVGQISGNTIYF.

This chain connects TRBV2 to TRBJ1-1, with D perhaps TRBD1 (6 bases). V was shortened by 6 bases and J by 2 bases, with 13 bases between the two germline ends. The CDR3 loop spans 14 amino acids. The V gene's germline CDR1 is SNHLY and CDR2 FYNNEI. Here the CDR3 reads CASSLQGVNTEAFF. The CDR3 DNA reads TGTGCCAGCAGCTTACAGGGCGTAAACACTGAAGCTTTCTTT.

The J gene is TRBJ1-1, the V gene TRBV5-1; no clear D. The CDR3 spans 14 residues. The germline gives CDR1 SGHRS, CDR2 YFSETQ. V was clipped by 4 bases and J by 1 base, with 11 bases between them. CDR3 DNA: TGCGCCAGCAGCACGGATACACCGAACACTGAAGCTTTCTTT. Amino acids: CASSTDTPNTEAFF.

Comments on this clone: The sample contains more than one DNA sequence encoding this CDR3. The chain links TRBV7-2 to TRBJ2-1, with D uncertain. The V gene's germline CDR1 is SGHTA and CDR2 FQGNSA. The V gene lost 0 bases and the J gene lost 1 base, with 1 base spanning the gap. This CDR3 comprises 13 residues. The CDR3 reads CASSLASYNEQFF. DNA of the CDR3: TGTGCCAGCAGCTTAGCTTCCTACAATGAGCAGTTCTTC. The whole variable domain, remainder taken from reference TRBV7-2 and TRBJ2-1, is GAGVSQSPSNKVTEKGKDVELRCDPISGHTALYWYRQSLGQGLEFLIYFQGNSAPDKSGLPSDRFSAERTGGSVSTLTIQRTQQEDSAVYLCASSLASYNEQFFGPGTRLTVL.

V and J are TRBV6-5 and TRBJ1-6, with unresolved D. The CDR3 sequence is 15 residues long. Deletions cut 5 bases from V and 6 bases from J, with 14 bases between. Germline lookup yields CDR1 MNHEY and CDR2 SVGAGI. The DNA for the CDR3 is TGTGCCAGCAGTGTCAATCCGGAACCTAATTCACCCCTCCACTTT. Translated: CASSVNPEPNSPLHF.

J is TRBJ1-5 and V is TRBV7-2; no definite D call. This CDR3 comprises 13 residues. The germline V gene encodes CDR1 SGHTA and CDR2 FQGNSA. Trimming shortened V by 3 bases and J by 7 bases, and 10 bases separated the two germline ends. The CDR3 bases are TGTGCCAGCAGCTTGGGAGGAACCCAGCCCCAGCATTTT. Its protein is CASSLGGTQPQHF. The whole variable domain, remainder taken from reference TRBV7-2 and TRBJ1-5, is GAGVSQSPSNKVTEKGKDVELRCDPISGHTALYWYRQSLGQGLEFLIYFQGNSAPDKSGLPSDRFSAERTGGSVSTLTIQRTQQEDSAVYLCASSLGGTQPQHFGDGTRLSIL.